This TCR beta chain derives from a study of T cell responses to AZD1222 COVID-19 vaccine. Broader study findings: Seropositivity was recorded at baseline in only 6 or 7 AZD1222 recipients.

Assay: immunoSEQ multiplex PCR; the TCRdb copy retains only in-frame clones and omits some. The table shows 150,000 or so clones, with 90% to 95% occurring only once. Concerning this clone: The antigen is undetermined.

J gave up 3 bases and V 5 bases, and 13 bases lay outside the gene matches. Germline values: CDR1 SGHVS, CDR2 FNYEAQ. The CDR3 spans 17 residues. This chain connects TRBV7-6 to TRBJ2-1, with 7 bases fitting TRBD1. This receptor was obtained from an adult in good health. Material: peripheral blood, obtained on day 0 of AZD1222 vaccination. CDR3 nucleotides: TGTGCCAGCAGCCACACCTCTGACAGGGTGAGCTACAATGAGCAGTTCTTC. Its protein product is CASSHTSDRVSYNEQFF.